This record covers a single TCR beta chain. The sample is drawn from a study of control samples from healthy donors and cancer patients. Germline lookup yields CDR1 MNHNY and CDR2 SVGAGI (reference sequence). This CDR3 spans 13 amino acids. Deletions cut 6 bases from V and 4 bases from J, with 12 bases between. TCRdb keeps only in-frame clones here, not all; method: immunoSEQ multiplex PCR. This sample has approximately 100,000 clones, with around nine tenths found just once. The TCR comes from a human donor in good health. The donor label of this sample is uncertain. The rearrangement uses TRBV6-6 and TRBJ1-2; D is undetermined. Sequenced input: blood. The CDR3 DNA reads as TGTGCCAGCAGCTTGGACGGTTTCTATGGCTACACCTTC. Protein: CASSLDGFYGYTF.